This entry features one T cell receptor (beta chain) sequence. V dropped 5 bases and J dropped 3 bases, with 5 bases sitting between them. The CDR3 sequence is 11 residues long. Germline CDR1 reads SGHRS; CDR2 reads YFSETQ. The sample originates from a study of OX40 agonist ivuxolimab in advanced cancers. Data came from immunoSEQ multiplex PCR; TCRdb stores just in-frame clones and leaves some out. The sample holds 70,000 or so clones; approximately 86% are singletons and the top ten take 2% to 2.5%. The origin of this receptor is an adult with an advanced solid tumor such as melanoma, head and neck, liver or kidney cancer. This chain joins TRBV5-1 and TRBJ2-5; no firm D call. Sequences were derived from CD4+ or CD8+ T cells sorted from blood, sampled in a trial of the OX40 agonist ivuxolimab. CDR3 in DNA: TGCGCCAGCAGTTATGAAGAGACCCAGTACTTC. Protein sequence: CASSYEETQYF.